A selection of T cell receptor beta chains follows, all from one sample in a study of shared clonotypes between healthy human individuals. The assay was immunoSEQ multiplex PCR, and TCRdb's table has in-frame clones only and misses some. The sample records roughly 2.1 million clones, 90% to 95% being singletons. Material for sequencing was naive CD8+ T cells from PBMCs. The receptor source for this set is a man aged 18 to 35 in good health. Some clones in this sample may be carry-over from other donors' samples. The CDR3 runs from the conserved cysteine through the conserved F or W. Fields, in order: clone size, V gene, J gene, D gene, CDR3 DNA, CDR3 protein. A D gene is named only where the DNA matches it firmly. Size is stated for part of the rows, as once, few or many counts, or as a class when the clone is expanded.

once	TRBV7-2	TRBJ2-3	TRBD2	TGTGCCAGCAGCCTGGGACTAGCGGGAGTTTTTAGCACAGATACGCAGTATTTT	CASSLGLAGVFSTDTQYF
.	TRBV7-2	TRBJ2-1	.	TGTGCCAGCAGCCCCGAGAGAGTAGGAGATGAGCAGTTCTTC	CASSPERVGDEQFF
.	TRBV6-5	TRBJ2-1	TRBD2	TGTGCCAGCAGTTACTCTCGTGGGAGGGCCTACAATGAGCAGTTCTTC	CASSYSRGRAYNEQFF
few	TRBV5-1	TRBJ1-1	.	TGCGCCAGCAGCGCTTCTTCCGATTGGGGCTCTGAAGCTTTCTTT	CASSASSDWGSEAFF
.	TRBV4-1	TRBJ2-5	.	TGCGCCAGCAGCCATGCCCCCGGGCCTAAAGAGACCCAGTACTTC	CASSHAPGPKETQYF
.	TRBV7-9	TRBJ2-5	.	TGTGCCAGCAGCTTAGCCGTGGGTCAAGAGACCCAGTACTTC	CASSLAVGQETQYF
.	TRBV13	TRBJ1-2	TRBD1	TGTGCCAGCAGCGCAGAACAGGGGTCTTATGGCTACACCTTC	CASSAEQGSYGYTF
.	TRBV15	TRBJ2-7	.	TGTGCCACCAGCAGAGATAAGGTCGTAGTTACTCCCGAGCAGTACTTC	CATSRDKVVVTPEQYF
once	TRBV5-1	TRBJ2-3	TRBD1	TGCGCCAGCAGCTTACGGAGGGACAGGGCCGATACGCAGTATTTT	CASSLRRDRADTQYF
.	TRBV10-3	TRBJ1-1	.	TGTGCCATCAGTGGACCAACGGGTGGAACTGAAGCTTTCTTT	CAISGPTGGTEAFF
.	TRBV27	TRBJ2-7	TRBD2	TGTGCCAGCAGTTTTATTGCAGGGAGGGACGAGCAGTACTTC	CASSFIAGRDEQYF
.	TRBV28	TRBJ2-7	TRBD1	TGTGCCAGCAGTCTCGGGACAGACTACGAGCAGTACTTC	CASSLGTDYEQYF